This T cell receptor (beta chain) came from a study of T cells in localized non-small cell lung cancer. The study's findings and limits: Adjacent lung exhibited a median of approximately 59 among the 100 most abundant tumor clones. Elevated blood T cell density was associated with longer overall survival. Of the tissues analyzed, uninvolved adjacent lung showed maximal T cell clonality, greater than tumor.

Comments on this clone: Its target is not known.

The trim removed 3 bases at V and 4 bases at J, leaving 1 base unmatched. From germline, CDR1 is SGDLS and CDR2 YYNGEE. CDR3 size: 12 residues. TCRdb's copy holds only in-frame clones and misses some; the assay was immunoSEQ multiplex PCR. The sample lists approximately 54,000 clones; 86% were seen once. The genes are TRBV9 and TRBJ2-7; 7 bases fit TRBD1. This clonotype was sampled from a woman aged 35 to 70 with stage I lung adenocarcinoma. Sequencing used peripheral blood, obtained before any cancer treatment. The CDR3 nucleotides read TGTGCCAGCAGCGAACAGGGGTACGAGCAGTACTTC. Translation gives CASSEQGYEQYF. The entire variable domain, with the rest obtained from reference TRBV9 and TRBJ2-7, is as follows: DSGVTQTPKHLITATGQRVTLRCSPRSGDLSVYWYQQSLDQGLQFLIQYYNGEERAKGNILERFSAQQFPDLHSELNLSSLELGDSALYFCASSEQGYEQYFGPGTRLTVT.